Below, 8 T cell receptor beta chains from the same sample are listed, as sequenced in a study of Graves' ophthalmopathy and Graves' hyperthyroidism. RNA transcripts yielded amplified TCR beta CDR3 regions. The library came from an HTBI-primed first-round RT-PCR and a second-round multiplex PCR. From the multiplex PCR reads, TCRdb called clonotypes with MiXCR, one entry per CDR3 protein. The repertoire includes more than 1,000,000 distinct CDR3 sequences, about two fifths of them detected once, and roughly 11% sits in the top ten. Sequenced sample: peripheral blood or thyroid tissue (not recorded which). The origin of the receptors is an adult man with Graves' hyperthyroidism.

A word on this clonotype: A junction end diverges from the germline sequence, so it may reflect a read error. V is TRBV5-1 and J is TRBJ2-5; D perhaps matches TRBD2 (5 bases). Germline assignment: CDR1 SGHRS and CDR2 YFSETQ. The CDR3 consists of 13 residues. In nucleotides, the CDR3 is TGCGCCAGCGGCTTCGAGGGAGTGGAGACCCAGTACTTC. This encodes CASGFEGVETQYF.

The genes are TRBV19 and TRBJ2-7; the match to TRBD2 covers 9 bases. J lost 6 bases, V lost 5 bases, and 11 bases had no gene match. The germline V gene encodes CDR1 LNHDA and CDR2 SQIVND (reference sequence). This CDR3 has 15 amino acids. The CDR3 sequence: CASSFSGRAKTEQYF. The DNA for the CDR3 is TGTGCCAGTAGTTTTAGCGGGAGAGCCAAGACCGAGCAGTACTTC.

The genes are TRBV20-1 and TRBJ2-5, with D perhaps given as TRBD1 or TRBD2 (5 bases each). This CDR3 spans 12 amino acids. Germline-derived CDR1 and CDR2 are DFQATT and SNEGSKA (reference sequence). Trimming cost V 3 bases and J 9 bases, with 14 bases left between them. CDR3 in DNA: TGCAGTGCTAGCGATGGGGGAGCGGCCCAGTACTTC. Protein sequence: CSASDGGAAQYF.

The V gene is TRBV9, the J gene TRBJ1-6; maybe TRBD1 (6 bases). CDR1 SGDLS and CDR2 YYNGEE come from the germline V gene. This CDR3 comprises 14 residues. The V end was cut by 3 bases, the J end by 14 bases, with 18 bases between. CDR3 region: CASSGGGPSRALHF. The CDR3 DNA reads TGTGCCAGCAGCGGGGGGGGCCCCTCGAGGGCCCTCCACTTT. The full variable domain, with the rest looked up from reference TRBV9 and TRBJ1-6, is DSGVTQTPKHLITATGQRVTLRCSPRSGDLSVYWYQQSLDQGLQFLIQYYNGEERAKGNILERFSAQQFPDLHSELNLSSLELGDSALYFCASSGGGPSRALHFGNGTRLTVT.

This clonotype was counted many times. DNA of the CDR3: TGTGCCAGCAGCGTAGCGGGAGGGGGCGGGAGACGAGGCCAAGAGACCCAGTACTTC. This gives the protein CASSVAGGGGRRGQETQYF. The chain uses TRBV9 and TRBJ2-5; the D gene is possibly TRBD2 (8 bases). Germline CDR1 SGDLS, CDR2 YYNGEE. CDR3 size: 19 residues. Deletions cut 0 bases from V and 1 base from J, with 22 bases between.

This clonotype showed up many times. V is TRBV7-3 and J is TRBJ2-2; 7 nucleotides match TRBD2. Germline-derived CDR1 and CDR2 are SGHTA and FQGTGA. The CDR3 contains 15 residues. J lost 9 bases, V lost 5 bases, and 12 bases had no gene match. The CDR3 coding sequence is TGTGCCAGCAGCAACGGGACTATACTTTTCAGGGAGCTGTTTTTT. This encodes CASSNGTILFRELFF.

In its sample, this clonotype was seen a few times. The V call is TRBV7-9, the J call TRBJ1-1, with a possible D match to TRBD1 (5 bases). CDR1 is SEHNR, CDR2 FQNEAQ, per germline (reference sequence). CDR3 size: 14 residues. Trimming took off 2 bases at V and 4 bases at J, with 11 bases between the two ends. CDR3: CASSLQGTVTEAFF. CDR3 sequence (DNA): TGTGCCAGCAGCTTACAGGGCACGGTCACTGAAGCTTTCTTT.

Only one count was recorded for this clonotype. The chain links TRBV25-1 to TRBJ2-2; D gene uncertain. V lost 6 bases and J 2 bases, leaving 13 bases between the germline ends. This CDR3 has 15 residues. Germline values: CDR1 MGHDK, CDR2 SYGVNS. The CDR3 bases are TGTGCCAGCAGGGGGTTCAAGGATAACACCGGGGAGCTGTTTTTT. Translating gives CASRGFKDNTGELFF. Full variable domain (missing parts from reference TRBV25-1 and TRBJ2-2): EADIYQTPRYLVIGTGKKITLECSQTMGHDKMYWYQQDPGMELHLIHYSYGVNSTEKGDLSSESTVSRIRTEHFPLTLESARPSHTSQYLCASRGFKDNTGELFFGEGSRLTVL.